This passage covers 23 T cell receptor beta chains from one sample sequenced in a study of OX40 agonist ivuxolimab in advanced cancers. The library was built by means of the immunoSEQ multiplex PCR assay. This is the immuneACCESS table as TCRdb keeps it, with only in-frame sequences that have V and J called. A part of the clones is gone; compared with another copy, unresolved V genes explain less than half, and the rest is unexplained. For this sample there are 55,000 to 70,000 clones; around 90% appear just once. Under 10% of the sample is in the top ten clones. The sequenced sample was CD4+ or CD8+ T cells sorted from blood, obtained in a trial of the OX40 agonist ivuxolimab. The receptors come from an adult with an advanced solid tumor such as melanoma, head and neck, liver or kidney cancer.

The genes are TRBV19 and TRBJ2-7; D could derive from TRBD1 or TRBD2 (5 bases each). The CDR3 extends over 14 amino acids. Germline V CDR1 and CDR2: LNHDA, SQIVND (reference sequence). V was pared by 0 bases and J by 3 bases, with 9 bases between. The CDR3 DNA follows: TGTGCCAGTAGTATAGACGGGGCGGTCTACGAGCAGTACTTC. This translates into CASSIDGAVYEQYF.

This chain uses TRBV2 with TRBJ2-3, with TRBD1 identical over 8 bases. The CDR3 has 16 residues. The V and J ends lost 8 bases and 4 bases, in that order; junction bases with no gene match: 14. The germline gives CDR1 SNHLY, CDR2 FYNNEI. CDR3 amino acids: CASAHGQGGVADTQYF. CDR3 nucleotide sequence: TGTGCCAGCGCCCATGGACAGGGTGGGGTTGCAGATACGCAGTATTTT.

The chain has TRBV5-1 and TRBJ2-7; no clear D. CDR3 length: 14 residues. The germline gives CDR1 SGHRS, CDR2 YFSETQ. Trimming cost V 1 base and J 1 base, with 9 bases left between them. Written as DNA, the CDR3 is TGCGCCAGCAGCTTGATACCAGATTCCTACGAGCAGTACTTC. Translation gives CASSLIPDSYEQYF.

This rearrangement joins TRBV9 to TRBJ2-5; TRBD2 agrees at 10 bases. This CDR3 contains 16 residues. Germline V gene sequence: CDR1 SGDLS, CDR2 YYNGEE. V shed 3 bases, J shed 2 bases, and the junction held 7 bases outside the gene matches. CDR3 sequence (DNA): TGTGCCAGCAGCGCAGAACTAGCGGGGACACAAGAGACCCAGTACTTC. Its protein product is CASSAELAGTQETQYF.

DNA for the CDR3: TGTGCCAGCAGCTTTAGGGGGTACGAGCAGTACTTC. Protein product: CASSFRGYEQYF. V usage is TRBV5-6 and J usage is TRBJ2-7, with TRBD1 as a possible D gene (6 bases). In germline, CDR1 is SGHDT, CDR2 YYEEEE. The V and J ends lost 2 bases and 4 bases respectively, with 7 bases between them. The CDR3 has 12 residues.

This clone was seen only once. The genes are TRBV29-1 and TRBJ2-1; the D gene is possibly TRBD2 (6 bases). CDR1 is SQVTM, CDR2 ANQGSEA, per germline. V lost 6 bases to trimming and J lost 5 bases, with 14 bases between them. The CDR3 runs to 13 residues. CDR3 amino acids: CSVSSVNNNEQFF. In nucleotides, the CDR3 is TGCAGCGTCTCTAGCGTAAACAACAATGAGCAGTTCTTC.

The chain uses TRBV7-2 and TRBJ2-7, with D possibly being TRBD1 (6 bases). CDR3 length: 12 residues. Trimming pared 5 bases from V and 6 bases from J, leaving 11 bases between. Germline CDR1 reads SGHTA; CDR2 reads FQGNSA. The CDR3 loop is CASSNQGSEQYF. The CDR3 DNA is TGTGCCAGCAGCAACCAGGGGAGCGAGCAGTACTTC.

The genes are TRBV11-2 and TRBJ2-3; D possibly corresponds to TRBD2 (7 bases). CDR3 length: 17 residues. Germline V gene data show CDR1 as SGHAT and CDR2 as FQNNGV. Trimming took 1 base from V and 2 from J, leaving 16 bases between them. CDR3 protein: CASSLGQWGGHTDTQYF. CDR3 DNA sequence: TGTGCCAGCAGCTTAGGCCAGTGGGGGGGACACACAGATACGCAGTATTTT.

The rearrangement joins TRBV18 to TRBJ1-1, with D maybe TRBD1 (6 bases). V shed 3 bases and J shed 1 base, with 12 bases lying between them. CDR1 KGHSH and CDR2 LQKENI come from the germline V gene. The CDR3 sequence is 15 residues long. The CDR3 spells CASSPSPGANTEAFF. In DNA form, the CDR3 reads TGTGCCAGCTCACCGTCCCCAGGGGCGAACACTGAAGCTTTCTTT.

This chain links TRBV5-1 with TRBJ1-1; D gene unclear. From germline, CDR1 is SGHRS and CDR2 YFSETQ. This CDR3 has 12 residues. Trimming removed 1 base from V and 7 bases from J, with 8 bases in between. DNA for the CDR3: TGCGCCAGCAGCTTGCGACACAGTGAAGCTTTCTTT. Amino acids: CASSLRHSEAFF.

This rearrangement joins TRBV28 to TRBJ1-4; D ambiguous. The germline V and J ends were trimmed by 3 bases and 2 bases, with 7 bases remaining between them. The CDR3 contains 14 residues. The germline V gene has CDR1 MDHEN and CDR2 SYDVKM. The CDR3 coding sequence is TGTGCCAGCAGTTTGAAGAGGACTAATGAAAAACTGTTTTTT. Translation gives CASSLKRTNEKLFF. The whole variable domain, remainder taken from reference TRBV28 and TRBJ1-4, is DVKVTQSSRYLVKRTGEKVFLECVQDMDHENMFWYRQDPGLGLRLIYFSYDVKMKEKGDIPEGYSVSREKKERFSLILESASTNQTSMYLCASSLKRTNEKLFFGSGTQLSVL.

The rearrangement uses TRBV5-4 and TRBJ2-7, with 7 bases fitting TRBD1. In germline, CDR1 is SGHNT, CDR2 YYREEE (reference sequence). Trimming removed 3 bases from V and 4 bases from J; junction bases left unmatched: 10. The CDR3 runs to 15 residues. The CDR3 nucleotides read TGTGCCAGCAGCTCCGCCCCGGGACAGACTTACGAGCAGTACTTC. Protein sequence: CASSSAPGQTYEQYF.

The chain employs TRBV7-2 and TRBJ2-7; D ambiguous. With 5 bases removed from V and 9 bases from J, the gap between germline ends came to 11 bases. The CDR3 has 11 amino acids. In germline, CDR1 is SGHTA, CDR2 FQGNSA. This CDR3 reads CASSLSWVQYF. In DNA, the CDR3 is TGTGCCAGCAGCCTTAGCTGGGTGCAGTACTTC.

The chain couples TRBV2 to TRBJ2-7; D remains ambiguous. Per germline, CDR1 SNHLY and CDR2 FYNNEI. This CDR3 has 14 amino acids. Trimming pared 8 bases from V and 2 bases from J, leaving 16 bases between. The CDR3 sequence: CASLTKVRTYEQYF. In DNA form, the CDR3 reads TGTGCCAGCCTTACGAAGGTTAGGACCTACGAGCAGTACTTC.

The V and J genes are TRBV4-1 and TRBJ2-7, with 10 positions matching TRBD2. The trim removed 0 bases at V and 2 bases at J, leaving 1 base unmatched. Germline V gene data show CDR1 as MGHRA and CDR2 as YSYEKL. CDR3 size: 15 residues. As DNA, the CDR3 is TGCGCCAGCAGCCAAGAGCTAGCGGGGGCCTACGAGCAGTACTTC. This gives the protein CASSQELAGAYEQYF.

The rearrangement links TRBV5-5 to TRBJ2-3; D gene ambiguous. CDR3 length equals 13 residues. Trimming took 0 bases from V and 1 from J, leaving 3 bases between them. The germline CDR1 and CDR2 sequences are SGHKS and YYEKEE (reference sequence). The CDR3 coding sequence is TGTGCCAGCAGCTTGGAAGGCACAGATACGCAGTATTTT. Translated: CASSLEGTDTQYF.

The chain has TRBV19 and TRBJ1-2; D is uncertain. The length of the CDR3 is 14 residues. The V end lost 5 bases, the J end lost 5 bases, and 15 bases lay between the germline ends. From germline, CDR1 is LNHDA and CDR2 SQIVND (reference sequence). This chain's CDR3 is CASSARLGRYGYTF. The CDR3, as DNA: TGTGCCAGTAGTGCCCGTCTAGGGCGGTATGGCTACACCTTC.

This sequence joins TRBV30 and TRBJ2-7; 9 bases are shared with TRBD1. The CDR3 contains 18 residues. Germline-derived CDR1 and CDR2 are GTSNPN and SVGIG (reference sequence). V gave up 0 bases and J gave up 3 bases; unmatched junction bases: 15. CDR3 DNA sequence: TGTGCCTGGAGTGTACTAGGATCAGGACAGGGGAGTTACTACGAGCAGTACTTC. Translation: CAWSVLGSGQGSYYEQYF.

The chain has TRBV11-2 and TRBJ2-2; D uncertain. Trimming pared 2 bases from V and 3 bases from J, leaving 10 bases between. CDR3 length: 15 amino acids. Germline V CDR1 and CDR2: SGHAT, FQNNGV. CDR3 loop: CASSLNRPYTGELFF. CDR3 nucleotide sequence: TGTGCCAGCAGCTTAAATAGGCCGTACACCGGGGAGCTGTTTTTT.

V is TRBV27 and J is TRBJ2-1; TRBD2 might be the D (6 bases). Germline V gene sequence: CDR1 MNHEY, CDR2 SMNVEV (reference sequence). CDR3 length: 16 residues. Trimming shortened V by 3 bases and J by 4 bases, and 16 bases separated the two germline ends. CDR3 nucleotide sequence: TGTGCCAGCAGTTTCTTTGGGGCGGGGCCTTACAATGAGCAGTTCTTC. Its translation: CASSFFGAGPYNEQFF.

A single count supports this clone. This chain links TRBV7-6 with TRBJ2-7; perhaps TRBD2 as D (7 bases). The CDR3 contains 16 residues. Trimming took off 7 bases at V and 6 bases at J, with 25 bases between the two ends. The germline CDR1 and CDR2 sequences are SGHVS and FNYEAQ. The CDR3 protein is CASIPGSRGGRAEQYF. For the CDR3, the DNA is TGTGCCAGCATCCCTGGAAGTAGGGGGGGAAGAGCCGAGCAGTACTTC.

The chain uses TRBV27 and TRBJ2-7; maybe TRBD2 (6 bases). V was clipped by 6 bases and J by 4 bases, with 13 bases between them. Germline V gives CDR1 MNHEY, CDR2 SMNVEV (reference sequence). The CDR3 is 13 amino acids. DNA for the CDR3: TGTGCCAGCAGGGCTAGCGTAAGATACGAGCAGTACTTC. Translating gives CASRASVRYEQYF.

The chain links TRBV25-1 to TRBJ1-1; D is unclear. This CDR3 region has 13 residues. The V gene's germline CDR1 is MGHDK and CDR2 SYGVNS. The V end lost 4 bases, the J end lost 5 bases, and 11 bases lay between the germline ends. DNA for the CDR3: TGTGCCAGCAGTGCCCTTTCGGCGACTGAAGCTTTCTTT. This codes for CASSALSATEAFF.